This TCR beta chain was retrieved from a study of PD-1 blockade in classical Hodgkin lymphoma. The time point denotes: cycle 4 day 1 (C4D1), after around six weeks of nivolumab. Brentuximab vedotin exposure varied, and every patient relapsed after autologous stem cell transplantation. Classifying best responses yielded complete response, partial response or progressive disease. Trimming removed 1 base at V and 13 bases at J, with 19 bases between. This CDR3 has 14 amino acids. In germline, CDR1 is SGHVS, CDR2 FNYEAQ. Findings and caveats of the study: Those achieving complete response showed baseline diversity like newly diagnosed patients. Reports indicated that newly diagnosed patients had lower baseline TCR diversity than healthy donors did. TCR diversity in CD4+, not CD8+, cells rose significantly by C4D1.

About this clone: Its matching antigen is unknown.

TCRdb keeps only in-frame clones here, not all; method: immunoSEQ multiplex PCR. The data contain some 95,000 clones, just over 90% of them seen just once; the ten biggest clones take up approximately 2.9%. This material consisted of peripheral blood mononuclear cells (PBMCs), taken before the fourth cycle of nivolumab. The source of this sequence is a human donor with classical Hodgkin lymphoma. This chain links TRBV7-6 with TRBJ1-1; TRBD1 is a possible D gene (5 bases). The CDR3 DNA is TGTGCCAGCAGCTTAGGGGGGTACTACCGTCATGTTTTCTTT. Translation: CASSLGGYYRHVFF. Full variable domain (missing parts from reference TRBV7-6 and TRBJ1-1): GAGVSQSPRYKVTKRGQDVALRCDPISGHVSLYWYRQALGQGPEFLTYFNYEAQQDKSGLPNDRFSAERPEGSISTLTIQRTEQRDSAMYRCASSLGGYYRHVFFGQGTRLTVV.